These T cell receptor beta chains were read from a single sample in a study of cytomegalovirus exposure and HLA in healthy donors. Generated by immunoSEQ multiplex PCR, the TCRdb table keeps only in-frame clones and is missing some. The sample includes under 150,000 clones, 65% to 80% of them seen just once. Sequencing input: PBMCs. The receptor set was obtained from a human donor in good health. The CDR3 runs from the conserved cysteine through the conserved F or W. The D gene is left open where the match is weak. A row's size may be missing; if present it is once, few, many or a size class.

CASRGQGEAFF	TGTGCCAGCAGAGGACAGGGTGAAGCTTTCTTT	TRBV7-2	TRBD1	TRBJ1-1	-
CASRLPIAFF	TGTGCCAGCCGACTCCCGATTGCTTTCTTT	TRBV7-9	-	TRBJ1-1	-
CASSGASYGYTF	TGTGCCAGCAGTGGGGCATCCTATGGCTACACCTTC	TRBV6-1	-	TRBJ1-2	-
CASSGAASGWQYF	TGTGCCAGCAGCGGGGCGGCTAGCGGGTGGCAGTACTTC	TRBV7-2	TRBD2	TRBJ2-5	-
CASSLAASGFNEQFF	TGTGCCAGCAGCTTGGCGGCTAGCGGGTTTAATGAGCAGTTCTTC	TRBV5-8	TRBD2	TRBJ2-1	-
CASSFGGGALNEQFF	TGTGCCAGCAGCTTCGGCGGGGGGGCCCTTAATGAGCAGTTCTTC	TRBV5-4	TRBD2	TRBJ2-1	once
CASSSRTGVYGYTF	TGTGCCAGCAGTTCCAGGACAGGGGTTTATGGCTACACCTTC	TRBV28	TRBD1	TRBJ1-2	-
CASSIDRVSEQPQHF	TGTGCCAGTAGTATAGACAGGGTTTCCGAGCAGCCCCAGCATTTT	TRBV19	-	TRBJ1-5	-
CASSGSGGQGTDTQYF	TGTGCCAGCAGTGGTAGCGGGGGGCAGGGCACAGATACGCAGTATTTT	TRBV9	TRBD2	TRBJ2-3	-
CASTTGTGFRTEAFF	TGTGCCAGCACGACCGGGACAGGGTTTCGCACTGAAGCTTTCTTT	TRBV6-1	TRBD1	TRBJ1-1	-
CAWSVPLRLCSHYEQYF	TGTGCCTGGAGTGTACCCTTAAGACTATGTTCTCACTACGAGCAGTACTTC	TRBV30	-	TRBJ2-7	-
CASSILGWTGGSGNTIYF	TGTGCCAGTAGTATTCTCGGGTGGACAGGAGGCTCTGGAAACACCATATATTTT	TRBV19	TRBD1	TRBJ1-3	-
CASSPQRMEEAFF	TGTGCCAGCAGCCCGCAGCGGATGGAGGAAGCTTTCTTT	TRBV11-2	-	TRBJ1-1	-
CASSLRGPGLPEQYF	TGTGCCAGCAGCTTGAGGGGACCGGGACTCCCCGAGCAGTACTTC	TRBV5-6	-	TRBJ2-7	once
CASSAGITEVTEAFF	TGTGCCAGTAGTGCGGGTATCACGGAGGTCACTGAAGCTTTCTTT	TRBV19	-	TRBJ1-1	-
CASSQGQGGNQPQHF	TGTGCCAGCAGCCAAGGGCAGGGGGGCAATCAGCCCCAGCATTTT	TRBV4-2	TRBD1	TRBJ1-5	-
CASSEGAGDYNEQFF	TGTGCCAGCAGTGAAGGAGCGGGGGATTACAATGAGCAGTTCTTC	TRBV6-1	TRBD2	TRBJ2-1	few